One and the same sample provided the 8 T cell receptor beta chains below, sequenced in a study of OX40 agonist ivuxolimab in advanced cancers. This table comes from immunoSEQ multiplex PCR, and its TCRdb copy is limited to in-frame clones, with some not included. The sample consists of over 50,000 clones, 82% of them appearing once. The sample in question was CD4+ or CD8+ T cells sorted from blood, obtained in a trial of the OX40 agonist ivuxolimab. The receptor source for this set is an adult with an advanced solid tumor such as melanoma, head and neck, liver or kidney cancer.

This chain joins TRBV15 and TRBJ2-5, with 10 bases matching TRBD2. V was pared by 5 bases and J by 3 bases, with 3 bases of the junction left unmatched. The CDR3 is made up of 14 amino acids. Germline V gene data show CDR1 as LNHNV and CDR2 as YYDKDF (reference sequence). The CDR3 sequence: CATSAGLAEETQYF. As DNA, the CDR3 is TGTGCCACCAGCGCAGGACTAGCGGAAGAGACCCAGTACTTC.

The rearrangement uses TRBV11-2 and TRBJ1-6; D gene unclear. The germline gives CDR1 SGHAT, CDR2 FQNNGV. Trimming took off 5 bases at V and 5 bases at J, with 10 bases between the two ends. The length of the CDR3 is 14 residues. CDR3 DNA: TGTGCCAGCAGCCCCCCGGCTAATAATTCACCCCTCCACTTT. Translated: CASSPPANNSPLHF.

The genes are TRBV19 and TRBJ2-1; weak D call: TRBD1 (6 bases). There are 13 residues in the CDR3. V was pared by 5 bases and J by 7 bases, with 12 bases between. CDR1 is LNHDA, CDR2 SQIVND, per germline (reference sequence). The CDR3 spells CASSGNRDNEQFF. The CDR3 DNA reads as TGTGCCAGTAGTGGAAACAGGGATAATGAGCAGTTCTTC.

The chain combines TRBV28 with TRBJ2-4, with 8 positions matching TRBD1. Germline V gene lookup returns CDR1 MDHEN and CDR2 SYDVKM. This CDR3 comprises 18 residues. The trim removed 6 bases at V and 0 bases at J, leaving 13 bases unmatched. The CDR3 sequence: CASSRDRSDSLAKNIQYF. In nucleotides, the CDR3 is TGTGCCAGCAGCCGGGACAGGTCCGACTCCCTAGCCAAAAACATTCAGTACTTC.

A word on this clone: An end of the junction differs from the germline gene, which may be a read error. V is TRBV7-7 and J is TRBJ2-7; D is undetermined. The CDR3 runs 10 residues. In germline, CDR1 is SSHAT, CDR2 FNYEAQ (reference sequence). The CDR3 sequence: CASNPYEQYF. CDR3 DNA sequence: TGTGCTAGCAACCCCTACGAGCAGTACTTC. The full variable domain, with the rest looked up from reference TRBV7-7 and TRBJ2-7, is GAGVSQSPRYKVTKRGQDVTLRCDPISSHATLYWYQQALGQGPEFLTYFNYEAQPDKSGLPSDRFSAERPEGSISTLTIQRTEQRDSAMYRCASNPYEQYFGPGTRLTVT.

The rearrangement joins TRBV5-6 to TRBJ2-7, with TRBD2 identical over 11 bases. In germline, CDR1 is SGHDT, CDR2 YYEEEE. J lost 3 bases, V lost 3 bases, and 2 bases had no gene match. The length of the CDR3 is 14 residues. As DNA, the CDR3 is TGTGCCAGCAGCTACGGGACTAGCGGCTACGAGCAGTACTTC. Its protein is CASSYGTSGYEQYF.

The CDR3 loop reads CASRTQNYEQYF. The CDR3 DNA reads TGTGCCAGCAGGACCCAGAACTACGAGCAGTACTTC. The genes are TRBV28 and TRBJ2-7; D ambiguous. V dropped 6 bases and J dropped 3 bases, with 9 bases sitting between them. Germline loops: CDR1 MDHEN, CDR2 SYDVKM. CDR3 length: 12 amino acids.

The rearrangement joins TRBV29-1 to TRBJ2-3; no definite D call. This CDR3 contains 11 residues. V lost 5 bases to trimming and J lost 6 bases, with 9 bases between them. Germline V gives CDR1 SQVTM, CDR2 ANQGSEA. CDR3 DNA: TGCAGCGTTTCGCTCCTCGATACGCAGTATTTT. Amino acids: CSVSLLDTQYF.